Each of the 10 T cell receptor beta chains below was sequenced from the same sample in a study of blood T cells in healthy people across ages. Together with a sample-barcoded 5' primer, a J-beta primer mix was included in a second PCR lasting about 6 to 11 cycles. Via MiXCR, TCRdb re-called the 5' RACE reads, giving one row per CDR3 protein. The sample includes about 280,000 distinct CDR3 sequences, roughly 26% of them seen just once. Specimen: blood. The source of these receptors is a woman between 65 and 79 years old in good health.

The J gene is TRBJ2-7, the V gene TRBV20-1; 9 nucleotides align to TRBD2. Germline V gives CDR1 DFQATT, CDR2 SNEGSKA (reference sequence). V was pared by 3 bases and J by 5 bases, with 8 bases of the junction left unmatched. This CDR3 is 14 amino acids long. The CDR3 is CSARSGTSTNEQYF. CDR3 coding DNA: TGCAGTGCTAGGTCAGGGACTAGCACTAACGAGCAGTACTTC.

For the CDR3, the DNA is TGTGCCAGCAGTGTACCGGGACCTCCGACCTACAATGAGCAGTACTTC. Its protein product is CASSVPGPPTYNEQYF. The chain joins TRBV28 to TRBJ2-7; D is possibly TRBD1 or TRBD2 (5 bases each). CDR1 and CDR2 from the germline V gene are MDHEN and SYDVKM. The CDR3 consists of 16 residues. The V end was cut by 5 bases, the J end by 7 bases, with 24 bases between.

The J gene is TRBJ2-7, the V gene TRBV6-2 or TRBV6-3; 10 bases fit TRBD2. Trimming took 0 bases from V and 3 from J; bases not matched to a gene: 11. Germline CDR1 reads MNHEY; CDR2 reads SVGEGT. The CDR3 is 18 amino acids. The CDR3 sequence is CASSYSIESGRAFYEQYF. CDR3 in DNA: TGTGCCAGCAGTTACTCGATCGAAAGCGGGAGGGCCTTCTACGAGCAGTACTTC.

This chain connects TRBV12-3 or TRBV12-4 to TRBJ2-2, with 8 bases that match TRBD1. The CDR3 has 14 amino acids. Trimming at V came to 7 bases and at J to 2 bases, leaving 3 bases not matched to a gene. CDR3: CASKGQENTGELFF. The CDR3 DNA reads TGTGCCAGCAAGGGACAGGAAAACACCGGGGAGCTGTTTTTT.

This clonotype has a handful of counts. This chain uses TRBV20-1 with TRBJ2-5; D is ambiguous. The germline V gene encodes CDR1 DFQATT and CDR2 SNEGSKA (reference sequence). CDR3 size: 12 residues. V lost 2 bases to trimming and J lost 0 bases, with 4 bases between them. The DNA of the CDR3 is TGCAGTGCTAGAAGCTACCAAGAGACCCAGTACTTC. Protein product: CSARSYQETQYF.

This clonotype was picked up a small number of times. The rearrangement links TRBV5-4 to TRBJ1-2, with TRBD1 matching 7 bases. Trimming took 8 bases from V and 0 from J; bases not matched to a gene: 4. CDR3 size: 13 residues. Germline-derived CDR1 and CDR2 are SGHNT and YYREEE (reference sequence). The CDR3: CASTGESNYGYTF. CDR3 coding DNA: TGTGCCAGTACAGGGGAATCTAACTATGGCTACACCTTC.

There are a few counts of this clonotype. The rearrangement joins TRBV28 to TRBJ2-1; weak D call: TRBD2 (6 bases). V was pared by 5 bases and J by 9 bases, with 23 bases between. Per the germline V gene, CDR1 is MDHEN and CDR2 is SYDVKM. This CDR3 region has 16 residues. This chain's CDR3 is CASSTHRTIPRGEQFF. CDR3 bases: TGTGCCAGCAGTACCCACCGGACTATTCCTCGGGGTGAGCAGTTCTTC.

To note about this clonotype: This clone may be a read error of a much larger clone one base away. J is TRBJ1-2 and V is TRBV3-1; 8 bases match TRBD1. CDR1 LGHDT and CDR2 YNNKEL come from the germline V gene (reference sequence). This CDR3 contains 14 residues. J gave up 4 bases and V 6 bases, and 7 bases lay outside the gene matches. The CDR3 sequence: CASRHRTGSYGYTF. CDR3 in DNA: TGTGCCAGCAGGCATCGGACAGGGAGCTATGGCTACACCTTC.

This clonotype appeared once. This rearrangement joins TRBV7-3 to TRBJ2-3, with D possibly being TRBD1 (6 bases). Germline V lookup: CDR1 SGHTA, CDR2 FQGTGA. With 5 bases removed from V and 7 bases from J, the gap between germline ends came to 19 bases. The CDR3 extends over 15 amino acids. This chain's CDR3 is CASSPQTGLGNTQYF. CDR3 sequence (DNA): TGTGCCAGCAGCCCCCAGACAGGCCTCGGGAATACGCAGTATTTT.

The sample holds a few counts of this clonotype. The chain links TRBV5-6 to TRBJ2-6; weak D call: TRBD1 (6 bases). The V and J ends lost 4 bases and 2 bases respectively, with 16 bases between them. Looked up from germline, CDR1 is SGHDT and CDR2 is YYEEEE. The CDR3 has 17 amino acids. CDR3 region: CASSPLGQKTGANVLTF. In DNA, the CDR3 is TGTGCCAGCAGCCCGCTGGGACAAAAGACTGGGGCCAACGTCCTGACTTTC.